The clone carrying this T cell receptor beta chain was picked up many times. The data belong to a study of human T cells and chemical hapten exposure. Unfractionated whole blood was the source of the extracted total RNA. Germline loops: CDR1 LGHNA, CDR2 YSLEER. V gave up 0 bases and J gave up 8 bases, with 11 bases separating them. The CDR3 is made up of 14 amino acids. TCRdb independently ran MiXCR on the 5' RACE reads; one entry per CDR3 protein. Of more than 140,000 distinct CDR3 sequences in the sample, 3.5% to 5% were seen once. The receptor was isolated from a female donor in good health. V usage is TRBV4-3 and J usage is TRBJ2-4; D uncertain. The DNA of the CDR3 is TGCGCCAGCAGCCAAGAGCGACGGTTCGACATTCAGTACTTC. Protein product: CASSQERRFDIQYF.